A single sample is the source of the 25 T cell receptor beta chains below, sequenced in a study of T cell repertoires in cytomegalovirus infection. These receptors' targets are unknown. Each CDR3 protein is one row after TCRdb ran MiXCR on the reads. Among 110,000 or so distinct CDR3 sequences listed, under 35% were seen once. Source: CD8+ T cells from cultured PBMCs, taken from culture after CMV antigen stimulation. Receptors were obtained from a human donor in good health (CMV status not recorded). Some clones in this sample may be carry-over from other donors' samples.

In this sample, this clonotype turned up a few times. V and J are TRBV12-3 or TRBV12-4 and TRBJ1-5; D remains ambiguous. The V and J ends lost 1 base and 0 bases respectively, with 7 bases between them. The CDR3 has 15 amino acids. CDR3 bases: TGTGCCAGCAGTTTAGAGAGGGTTAGCAATCAGCCCCAGCATTTT. Translated, it gives CASSLERVSNQPQHF.

This clonotype was recorded a few times. This chain joins TRBV2 and TRBJ1-1; possibly TRBD1 for D (6 bases). V shed 6 bases and J shed 1 base, with 15 bases lying between them. Germline V gene data show CDR1 as SNHLY and CDR2 as FYNNEI. The CDR3 is 15 amino acids. The CDR3 region is CASSEEGGPNTEAFF. In DNA, the CDR3 is TGTGCCAGCAGCGAGGAGGGGGGCCCGAACACTGAAGCTTTCTTT.

This clonotype has a count of ten or more. CDR3: CAISDGQGGNLYEQYF. The CDR3 region has the DNA TGTGCCATCAGTGACGGACAGGGTGGGAATCTATACGAGCAGTACTTC. The rearrangement links TRBV10-3 to TRBJ2-7; 8 nucleotides line up with TRBD1. The germline CDR1 and CDR2 sequences are ENHRY and SYGVKD. The CDR3 contains 16 residues. After removal of 3 bases from V and 4 bases from J, the junction contained 11 bases not matched to a gene.

The table lists this clonotype with many counts. J is TRBJ2-3 and V is TRBV4-2, with 8 nucleotides matching TRBD2. The length of the CDR3 is 18 residues. CDR1 and CDR2 (germline): LGHNA, YNFKEQ. V dropped 2 bases and J dropped 2; count of bases not matched to a gene: 12. DNA for the CDR3: TGTGCCAGCAGCCAACTTCCGTCGCGGGGGGCCTACACAGATACGCAGTATTTT. Its translation is CASSQLPSRGAYTDTQYF.

This clonotype was seen more than once but under ten times. The chain joins TRBV28 to TRBJ1-1, with D perhaps TRBD1 (6 bases). Per the germline V gene, CDR1 is MDHEN and CDR2 is SYDVKM. This CDR3 contains 12 residues. The germline V and J ends were trimmed by 2 bases and 11 bases, with 12 bases remaining between them. CDR3: CASSLIRGPAFF. The DNA of the CDR3 is TGTGCCAGCAGTTTAATCCGGGGGCCTGCTTTCTTT.

This clonotype was observed a few times. The rearrangement joins TRBV7-3 to TRBJ1-1, with 12 nucleotides matching TRBD1. Germline V lookup: CDR1 SGHTA, CDR2 FQGTGA. V lost 0 bases to trimming and J lost 10 bases; unmatched junction nucleotides: 12. This CDR3 is 17 amino acids long. CDR3 protein: CASSLTGTGGGVAAAFF. The CDR3 coding sequence is TGTGCCAGCAGCTTAACGGGGACAGGGGGCGGGGTAGCAGCAGCTTTCTTT.

The chain links TRBV5-1 to TRBJ2-7, with D possibly called TRBD1 or TRBD2 (5 bases each). Germline V CDR1 and CDR2: SGHRS, YFSETQ. The CDR3 consists of 15 residues. V was cut by 1 base and J by 3 bases, with 14 bases left in between. The CDR3 nucleotides are TGCGCCAGCAGCTTGTTTGCAGGGAGTGTCTACGAGCAGTACTTC. Protein sequence: CASSLFAGSVYEQYF.

This clonotype was counted only a few times. The chain combines TRBV3-1 with TRBJ1-6; the D is unclear. From germline, CDR1 is LGHDT and CDR2 YNNKEL (reference sequence). This CDR3 comprises 15 residues. V was cut by 3 bases and J by 0 bases, with 6 bases left in between. DNA for the CDR3: TGTGCCAGCAGCCAGGGATACTCCTATAATTCACCCCTCCACTTT. Amino acid sequence: CASSQGYSYNSPLHF.

This clonotype was observed at least ten times. The chain recombines TRBV7-8 with TRBJ2-1, with no clear D. Germline lookup yields CDR1 SGHVS and CDR2 FQNEAQ. Deletions cut 5 bases from V and 4 bases from J, with 15 bases between. This CDR3 region has 15 residues. The CDR3 sequence is CASSPKAGRYNEQFF. CDR3 in DNA: TGTGCCAGCAGCCCAAAGGCCGGACGTTACAATGAGCAGTTCTTC.

This clonotype was recorded many times. V usage is TRBV7-2 and J usage is TRBJ1-6, with D unresolved. CDR1 and CDR2 (germline): SGHTA, FQGNSA. The germline V and J ends were trimmed by 4 bases and 9 bases, with 10 bases remaining between them. There are 13 residues in the CDR3. CDR3 loop: CASSSSTGSPLHF. CDR3 coding DNA: TGTGCCAGCAGCTCCTCCACGGGTTCACCCCTCCACTTT.

The V gene is TRBV7-2, the J gene TRBJ2-1; the D gene is possibly TRBD2 (7 bases). V lost 2 bases and J lost 4, with 15 bases in between. From germline, CDR1 is SGHTA and CDR2 FQGNSA. The length of the CDR3 is 16 residues. The CDR3 is CASSLSGGERYNEQFF. The CDR3 DNA sequence: TGTGCCAGCAGCTTATCGGGGGGCGAGCGTTACAATGAGCAGTTCTTC.

This clonotype has only a few counts. V and J are TRBV7-9 and TRBJ2-6; 9 nucleotides align to TRBD1. Germline V gene sequence: CDR1 SEHNR, CDR2 FQNEAQ (reference sequence). This CDR3 is built from 12 residues. The junction had 5 bases not matched to a gene; V was cut back by 1 base and J by 19 bases. The CDR3 DNA sequence: TGTGCCAGCAGCTTAGGGGGGACAGGGCCCACTTTC. Translated, it gives CASSLGGTGPTF.

This clonotype was picked up a small number of times. The chain couples TRBV6-2 or TRBV6-3 to TRBJ2-1, with 9 nucleotides matching TRBD1. CDR3 length: 18 residues. After removal of 5 bases from V and 3 bases from J, the junction contained 14 bases not matched to a gene. CDR1 is MNHEY and CDR2 is SVGEGT in the germline V gene. The chain's CDR3 is CASSASGTGSFFYNEQFF. CDR3 coding DNA: TGTGCCAGCAGTGCGTCCGGGACAGGGTCGTTTTTCTACAATGAGCAGTTCTTC.

V usage is TRBV15 and J usage is TRBJ2-1; 7 nucleotides agree with TRBD2. Trimming at V came to 5 bases and at J to 0 bases, leaving 7 bases not matched to a gene. Germline loops: CDR1 LNHNV, CDR2 YYDKDF (reference sequence). CDR3 length: 16 amino acids. The DNA for the CDR3 is TGTGCCACCAGCCCCGGGGGGTCTCGCTCCTACAATGAGCAGTTCTTC. Its protein is CATSPGGSRSYNEQFF.

CDR3 nucleotide sequence: TGTGCCAGCAGTTTAAAGGTAGCGTTGGATTCTGGGGCCAACGTCCTGACTTTC. Its protein product is CASSLKVALDSGANVLTF. The chain carries TRBV28 and TRBJ2-6, with D possibly matching TRBD2 (5 bases). The CDR3 sequence is 18 residues long. Germline assignment: CDR1 MDHEN and CDR2 SYDVKM. The V end lost 2 bases, the J end lost 1 base, and 15 bases lay between the germline ends.

The chain recombines TRBV13 with TRBJ2-2; 9 bases align to TRBD1. The CDR3 runs 15 residues. Germline CDR1 reads PRHDT; CDR2 reads FYEKMQ (reference sequence). The V segment lost 4 bases and the J segment 4 bases; nucleotides outside the gene matches: 4. In DNA, the CDR3 is TGTGCCAGCAGCTCCACACAGGGGGCCACCGGGGAGCTGTTTTTT. This translates into CASSSTQGATGELFF.

The J gene is TRBJ2-7, the V gene TRBV7-9, with D hard to call. The CDR3 runs to 12 residues. V dropped 5 bases and J dropped 6 bases, with 11 bases sitting between them. Germline V lookup: CDR1 SEHNR, CDR2 FQNEAQ (reference sequence). The CDR3 coding sequence is TGTGCCAGCAGCCCGGACCCAGGCGAGCAGTACTTC. Translation gives CASSPDPGEQYF. The full variable domain, with the rest looked up from reference TRBV7-9 and TRBJ2-7, is DTGVSQNPRHKITKRGQNVTFRCDPISEHNRLYWYRQTLGQGPEFLTYFQNEAQLEKSRLLSDRFSAERPKGSFSTLEIQRTEQGDSAMYLCASSPDPGEQYFGPGTRLTVT.

The rearrangement uses TRBV4-2 and TRBJ2-3; possibly TRBD1 for D (7 bases). Trimming removed 0 bases at V and 3 bases at J, with 10 bases between. In germline, CDR1 is LGHNA, CDR2 YNFKEQ. This CDR3 comprises 15 residues. CDR3 sequence (DNA): TGTGCCAGCAGCCAAGACAGGGGGGCTACAGATACGCAGTATTTT. This codes for CASSQDRGATDTQYF.

The chain has TRBV29-1 and TRBJ2-5, with 7 bases matching TRBD1. The V gene end was trimmed by 6 bases and the J gene end by 1 base; junction bases not matched to a gene: 5. The CDR3 covers 13 residues. The germline CDR1 and CDR2 sequences are SQVTM and ANQGSEA. CDR3 nucleotide sequence: TGCAGCGTCGGGGACAGTAGCCAAGAGACCCAGTACTTC. This translates into CSVGDSSQETQYF.

The chain employs TRBV5-1 and TRBJ2-1, with 9 bases lining up with TRBD1. Germline CDR1 is SGHRS and CDR2 is YFSETQ. This CDR3 spans 15 amino acids. V was pared by 6 bases and J by 7 bases, with 11 bases of the junction left unmatched. CDR3 loop: CASTLGQGMSNEQFF. In nucleotides, the CDR3 is TGCGCCAGCACCCTCGGACAGGGGATGTCGAATGAGCAGTTCTTC.

V and J are TRBV14 and TRBJ2-3, with D perhaps matching TRBD2 (6 bases). This CDR3 comprises 14 residues. Germline CDR1 SGHDN, CDR2 FVKESK. V lost 6 bases to trimming and J lost 0 bases, with 10 bases between them. The CDR3 sequence: CASRSGESTDTQYF. The CDR3 coding sequence is TGTGCCAGCAGGTCGGGGGAAAGCACAGATACGCAGTATTTT.

This clonotype was seen a few times. J is TRBJ2-3 and V is TRBV4-3, with 10 bases identical to TRBD2. V was pared by 0 bases and J by 0 bases, with 18 bases of the junction left unmatched. Germline loops: CDR1 LGHNA, CDR2 YSLEER. The CDR3 has 22 residues. CDR3 in DNA: TGCGCCAGCAGCCAAGACGCCCCCGGGAGCGGGGGGGCATTCGCTAGCACAGATACGCAGTATTTT. The encoded protein is CASSQDAPGSGGAFASTDTQYF.

This clonotype occurred once. V usage is TRBV15 and J usage is TRBJ2-7, with 8 bases identical to TRBD2. CDR1 and CDR2 (germline): LNHNV, YYDKDF (reference sequence). The length of the CDR3 is 15 residues. V lost 5 bases to trimming and J lost 7 bases; unmatched junction nucleotides: 13. CDR3 protein: CATSHRTGTGGEQYF. In DNA, the CDR3 is TGTGCCACCAGCCACCGGACTGGAACGGGGGGGGAGCAGTACTTC.

This clonotype occurred a few times. The V call is TRBV9, the J call TRBJ1-2; D gene uncertain. This CDR3 has 14 amino acids. Germline loops: CDR1 SGDLS, CDR2 YYNGEE. The V gene lost 0 bases and the J gene lost 2 bases, with 8 bases spanning the gap. CDR3 in amino acids: CASSVGRFNYGYTF. For the CDR3, the DNA is TGTGCCAGCAGCGTAGGCAGGTTCAACTATGGCTACACCTTC.

This clonotype has a count of ten or more. The rearrangement uses TRBV7-2 and TRBJ2-2; TRBD1 agrees at 11 bases. V lost 3 bases, J lost 6 bases, and 9 bases stayed unmatched. The CDR3 totals 17 residues. Germline V lookup: CDR1 SGHTA, CDR2 FQGNSA. CDR3 DNA sequence: TGTGCCAGCAGCTTGACCGGGACAGGGGGATTTGCCGGGGAGCTGTTTTTT. It translates to CASSLTGTGGFAGELFF.